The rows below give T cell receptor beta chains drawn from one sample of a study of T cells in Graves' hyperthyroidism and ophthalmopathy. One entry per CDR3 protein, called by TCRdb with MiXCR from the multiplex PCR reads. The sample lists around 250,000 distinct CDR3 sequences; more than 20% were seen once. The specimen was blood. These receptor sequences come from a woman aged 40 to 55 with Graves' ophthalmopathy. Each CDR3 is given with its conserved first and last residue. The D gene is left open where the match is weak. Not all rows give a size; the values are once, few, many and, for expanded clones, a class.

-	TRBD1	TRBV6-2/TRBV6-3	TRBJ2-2	CASSYSRTGNTGELFF	TGTGCCAGCAGTTATTCTCGGACAGGGAACACCGGGGAGCTGTTTTTT
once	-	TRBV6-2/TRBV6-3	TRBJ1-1	CATHPNFMNTEAFF	TGTGCCACCCACCCGAACTTTATGAACACTGAAGCTTTCTTT
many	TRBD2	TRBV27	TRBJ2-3	CASSSFVLLAGISDTQYF	TGTGCCAGCAGTTCGTTCGTCTTACTAGCGGGAATTTCAGATACGCAGTATTTT
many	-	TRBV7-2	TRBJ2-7	CASSLSASSSYEQYF	TGTGCCAGCAGCTTATCGGCCAGCAGCTCCTACGAGCAGTACTTC
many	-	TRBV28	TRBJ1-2	CASVMRDLDGYTF	TGTGCCAGCGTAATGCGGGACTTGGATGGCTACACCTTC
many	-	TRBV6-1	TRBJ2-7	CASSDGAGTYEQYF	TGTGCCAGCAGTGACGGGGCGGGAACCTACGAGCAGTACTTC
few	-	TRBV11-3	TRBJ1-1	CASSLAGYGTEAFF	TGTGCCAGCAGCTTAGCAGGGTACGGCACTGAAGCTTTCTTT
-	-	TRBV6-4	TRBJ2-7	CASNPTRDLIGREQYF	TGTGCCAGCAATCCCACCCGGGATCTAATTGGGCGCGAGCAGTACTTC
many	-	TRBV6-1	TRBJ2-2	CASSRDHDAGELFF	TGTGCCAGCAGCCGTGACCACGATGCCGGGGAGCTGTTTTTT
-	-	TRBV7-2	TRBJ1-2	CASSAIGITYGYIF	TGTGCCAGCAGCGCGATAGGGATAACTTATGGCTACATCTTC
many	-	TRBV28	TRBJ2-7	CASSQPSPWEQYF	TGTGCCAGCAGCCAACCGTCCCCGTGGGAGCAGTACTTC
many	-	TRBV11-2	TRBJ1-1	CASSLSENTEAFF	TGTGCCAGCAGCTTATCAGAGAACACTGAAGCTTTCTTT
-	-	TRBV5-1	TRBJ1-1	CASSLAQGGTEAFF	TGCGCCAGCAGCTTGGCACAGGGCGGCACTGAAGCTTTCTTT
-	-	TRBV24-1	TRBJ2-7	CATSGSGSYEQYF	TGTGCCACCAGTGGTAGCGGATCCTACGAGCAGTACTTC
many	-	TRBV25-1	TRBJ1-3	CASMKPSGNTIYF	TGTGCCAGCATGAAACCTTCTGGAAACACCATATATTTT
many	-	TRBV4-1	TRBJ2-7	CASSQVFRSAYEQYF	TGCGCCAGCAGCCAAGTCTTTAGGAGTGCATACGAGCAGTACTTC
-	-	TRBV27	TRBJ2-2	CASSSLIQGTGELFF	TGTGCCAGCAGTTCCTTAATTCAGGGCACCGGGGAGCTGTTTTTT
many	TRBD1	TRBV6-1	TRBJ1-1	CATNGQGQTEAFF	TGTGCCACTAACGGACAGGGACAAACTGAAGCTTTCTTT
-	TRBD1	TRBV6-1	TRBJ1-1	CASRHEVGTGARFEAFF	TGTGCCAGCAGACACGAAGTCGGGACAGGGGCCCGTTTCGAAGCTTTCTTT
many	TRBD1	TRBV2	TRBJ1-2	CASSEETGDNYGYTF	TGTGCCAGCAGTGAGGAGACAGGGGATAACTATGGCTACACCTTC
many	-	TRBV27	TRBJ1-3	CASSFPLRPTSGNTIYF	TGTGCCAGCAGTTTCCCTCTGCGCCCCACCTCTGGAAACACCATATATTTT
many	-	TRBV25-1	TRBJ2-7	CASSEYREQYF	TGTGCCAGCAGTGAGTATCGTGAGCAGTACTTC
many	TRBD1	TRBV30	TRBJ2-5	CAWNPGTGKETQYF	TGTGCCTGGAACCCCGGGACAGGGAAAGAGACCCAGTACTTC
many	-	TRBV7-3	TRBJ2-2	CASSSGPITGELFF	TGTGCCAGCAGCTCGGGACCGATAACCGGGGAGCTGTTTTTT
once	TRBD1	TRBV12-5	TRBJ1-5	CASGLSQGTGSNQPQHF	TGTGCTAGTGGTTTGTCCCAAGGGACAGGTAGCAATCAGCCCCAGCATTTT
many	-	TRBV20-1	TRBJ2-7	CSASAYSSYEQYF	TGCAGTGCTAGTGCTTATAGCTCCTACGAGCAGTACTTC
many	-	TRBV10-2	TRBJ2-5	CASSAGAGGETQYF	TGCGCCAGCAGTGCAGGGGCTGGGGGAGAGACCCAGTACTTC
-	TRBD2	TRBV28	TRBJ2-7	CASSLPSSGRDEQYF	TGTGCCAGCAGTTTACCTTCTAGCGGGAGGGACGAGCAGTACTTC
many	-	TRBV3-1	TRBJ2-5	CASSHPYQETQYF	TGTGCCAGCAGCCACCCGTACCAAGAGACCCAGTACTTC
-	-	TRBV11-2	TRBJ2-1	CASSLEGKLAEQFF	TGTGCCAGCAGCTTAGAGGGGAAGCTAGCGGAGCAGTTCTTC
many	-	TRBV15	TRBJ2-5	CATSRGGGETQYF	TGTGCCACCAGCAGAGGAGGGGGAGAGACCCAGTACTTC
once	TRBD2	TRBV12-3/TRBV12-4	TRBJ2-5	CASSFGPAGEQETQYF	TGTGCCAGCAGTTTTGGCCCAGCGGGAGAGCAAGAGACCCAGTACTTC
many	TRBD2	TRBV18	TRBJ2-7	CASCAGGVPYEQYF	TGTGCCAGCTGTGCGGGGGGAGTCCCCTACGAGCAGTACTTC
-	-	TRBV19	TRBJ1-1	CASSQSGITEAFF	TGTGCCAGTAGTCAGTCAGGTATCACTGAAGCTTTCTTT
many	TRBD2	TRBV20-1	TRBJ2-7	CSADLGGTFGEQYF	TGCAGTGCTGACCTGGGAGGGACTTTTGGCGAGCAGTACTTC
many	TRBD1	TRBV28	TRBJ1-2	CASSEMGQGRYGYTF	TGTGCCAGCAGTGAAATGGGACAGGGGAGGTATGGCTACACCTTC
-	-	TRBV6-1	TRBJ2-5	CASRNRRRATQYF	TGTGCCAGCAGGAACAGGAGGCGGGCGACCCAGTACTTC
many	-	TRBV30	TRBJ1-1	CAWSASLRAFF	TGTGCCTGGAGTGCCTCTCTGAGAGCTTTCTTT
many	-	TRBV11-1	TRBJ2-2	CASSLARRNTGELFF	TGTGCCAGCAGCTTAGCGAGACGGAACACCGGGGAGCTGTTTTTT
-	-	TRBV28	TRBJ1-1	CASRWDPNTEAFF	TGTGCCAGCAGGTGGGACCCAAACACTGAAGCTTTCTTT
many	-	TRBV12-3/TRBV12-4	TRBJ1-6	CASRTSAYNSPLHF	TGTGCCAGCAGGACCAGCGCCTATAATTCACCCCTCCACTTT
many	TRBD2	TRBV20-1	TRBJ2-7	CSAREIAGVTYEQYF	TGCAGTGCTAGGGAAATAGCGGGAGTGACCTACGAGCAGTACTTC
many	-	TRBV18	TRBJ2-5	CASSPSPGETQYF	TGTGCCAGCTCACCCAGCCCGGGGGAGACCCAGTACTTC
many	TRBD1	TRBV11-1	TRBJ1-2	CASSRNRGLATNYGYTF	TGTGCCAGCAGCCGTAACAGGGGGCTCGCCACTAACTATGGCTACACCTTC
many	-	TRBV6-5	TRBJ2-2	CASSYSPGRLITGELFF	TGTGCCAGCAGTTACTCTCCCGGGAGACTGATCACCGGGGAGCTGTTTTTT
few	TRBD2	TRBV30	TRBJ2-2	CAWKNNRGANTGELFF	TGTGCCTGGAAGAACAATCGGGGGGCGAACACCGGGGAGCTGTTTTTT
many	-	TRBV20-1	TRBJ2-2	CSARGADWNGELFF	TGCAGTGCTAGAGGAGCCGACTGGAACGGGGAGCTGTTTTTT
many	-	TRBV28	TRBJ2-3	CASSVKRFGTDTQYF	TGTGCCAGCAGTGTAAAGCGGTTCGGCACAGATACGCAGTATTTT